A single sample gave rise to the 11 T cell receptor beta chains below, sequenced in a study of cytomegalovirus exposure and HLA in healthy donors. Vbeta (60) and Jbeta (13) primers were used in the PCR. Data came from immunoSEQ multiplex PCR; TCRdb stores just in-frame clones and leaves some out. The table shows under 150,000 clones, with 70% to 85% occurring only once. The sample was PBMCs. The source is a woman aged 45-65 years in good health and CMV-seropositive.

The chain uses TRBV19 and TRBJ1-1; 8 nucleotides align to TRBD1. This CDR3 has 14 residues. Germline trimming cut 11 bases from V and 0 bases from J; bases unmatched to any gene: 8. Germline V gene lookup returns CDR1 LNHDA and CDR2 SQIVND (reference sequence). The CDR3, as DNA: TGTGCCGTCTACCGGGACAGGCTGAACACTGAAGCTTTCTTT. It yields the protein CAVYRDRLNTEAFF.

J is TRBJ2-5 and V is TRBV10-3; 8 positions agree with TRBD2. Trimming cost V 7 bases and J 7 bases; bases outside gene matches: 8. The V gene's germline CDR1 is ENHRY and CDR2 SYGVKD. The CDR3 contains 13 residues. The CDR3 DNA reads as TGTGCCATCACGGCGGGGGGTACCGGGACCCAGTACTTC. Translation: CAITAGGTGTQYF.

The table lists this clone with a few counts. The gene calls are TRBV4-1 and TRBJ1-4, with 9 positions matching TRBD1. CDR1 and CDR2 (germline): MGHRA, YSYEKL. J lost 8 bases, V lost 1 base, and 8 bases had no gene match. This CDR3 region has 16 residues. The DNA for the CDR3 is TGCGCCAGCAGCCAAGGGGGTCCGGGACAGGGAGAAAAACTGTTTTTT. Its protein product is CASSQGGPGQGEKLFF.

The CDR3 spells CASSMGLTETQYF. The CDR3, as DNA: TGTGCCAGTAGTATGGGACTCACAGAGACCCAGTACTTC. The chain carries TRBV19 and TRBJ2-5, with D possibly TRBD2 on 6 matching bases. This CDR3 contains 13 residues. CDR1 is LNHDA, CDR2 SQIVND, per germline (reference sequence). V shed 3 bases and J shed 4 bases, with 9 bases lying between them.

The chain carries TRBV2 and TRBJ2-7; 7 nucleotides align to TRBD1. Looked up from germline, CDR1 is SNHLY and CDR2 is FYNNEI. This CDR3 comprises 14 residues. J was trimmed by 5 bases and V by 4 bases; bases with no gene match: 8. CDR3 DNA: TGTGCCAGCAGTGTGGACAGGATTTCCCACGAGCAGTACTTC. Translated, it gives CASSVDRISHEQYF.

CDR3 sequence: CASSIYRVSYGYTF. In DNA, the CDR3 is TGTGCCAGCAGCATATACAGGGTCAGCTATGGCTACACCTTC. The chain recombines TRBV5-8 with TRBJ1-2; D might be TRBD1 (6 bases). The germline gives CDR1 SGHTS, CDR2 YDEGEE. This CDR3 has 14 amino acids. V was pared by 4 bases and J by 4 bases, with 14 bases between.

The V and J genes are TRBV2 and TRBJ2-1; 15 positions agree with TRBD2. Germline lookup yields CDR1 SNHLY and CDR2 FYNNEI. The CDR3 length is 17 residues. The trim removed 2 bases at V and 6 bases at J, leaving 5 bases unmatched. The chain's CDR3 is CASSERGLAGGLNEQFF. In DNA, the CDR3 is TGTGCCAGCAGTGAACGGGGACTAGCGGGGGGTCTCAATGAGCAGTTCTTC.

The chain has TRBV11-2 and TRBJ2-7, with 8 bases aligning to TRBD1. CDR1 and CDR2 (germline): SGHAT, FQNNGV. V gave up 4 bases and J gave up 1 base; unmatched junction bases: 9. The CDR3 is made up of 16 amino acids. The CDR3, as DNA: TGTGCCAGCAGCTATTCCCGGACAGGGTTATCCTACGAGCAGTACTTC. It yields the protein CASSYSRTGLSYEQYF.

The rearrangement links TRBV29-1 to TRBJ2-5, with D unclear. Germline V lookup: CDR1 SQVTM, CDR2 ANQGSEA. The germline V and J ends were trimmed by 3 bases and 2 bases, with 7 bases remaining between them. The CDR3 contains 12 residues. The CDR3 here is CSVDTRQETQYF. The CDR3 DNA reads as TGCAGCGTTGATACCAGACAAGAGACCCAGTACTTC.

The chain combines TRBV19 with TRBJ1-5; D is unresolved. Germline V gene sequence: CDR1 LNHDA, CDR2 SQIVND (reference sequence). The CDR3 has 15 amino acids. V was clipped by 4 bases and J by 0 bases, with 10 bases between them. This CDR3 is CASSRLSGSNQPQHF. DNA of the CDR3: TGTGCCAGTAGTAGGTTGTCAGGTAGCAATCAGCCCCAGCATTTT.

This clone showed up just once. J is TRBJ1-2 and V is TRBV6-5, with 8 bases fitting TRBD1. The CDR3 is 16 amino acids. Germline CDR1 reads MNHEY; CDR2 reads SVGAGI. Losses at the gene ends were 0 bases for V and 8 bases for J; bases not matched to a gene: 11. Here the CDR3 DNA reads TGTGCCAGCAGTTACTCCTCGTGGACAGGGTCGGCGGGCTACACCTTC. Protein: CASSYSSWTGSAGYTF.